This entry lists 5 T cell receptor beta chains sequenced from one sample in a study of T cells and Merkel cell carcinoma outcomes. Clones were sequenced by immunoSEQ multiplex PCR, and TCRdb holds only the in-frame ones, with some missing. The data contain over 15,000 clones, 81% of them singletons. The sequenced material came from tumor tissue from Merkel cell carcinoma. The receptors come from a human donor with Merkel cell carcinoma.

The V and J genes are TRBV6-1 and TRBJ2-7, with D perhaps matching TRBD2 (7 bases). The length of the CDR3 is 15 residues. Germline CDR1 reads MNHNS; CDR2 reads SASEGT. The V end lost 7 bases, the J end lost 3 bases, and 19 bases lay between the germline ends. The CDR3 spells CASNGGGGNDYEQYF. The CDR3 coding sequence is TGTGCCAGCAATGGGGGCGGGGGCAACGACTACGAGCAGTACTTC.

This chain uses TRBV5-1 with TRBJ2-1; 7 bases agree with TRBD1. The CDR3 consists of 16 residues. V dropped 4 bases and J dropped 0; count of bases not matched to a gene: 7. Germline lookup yields CDR1 SGHRS and CDR2 YFSETQ. This CDR3 is CASSAGDSLSYNEQFF. The CDR3 nucleotides are TGCGCCAGCAGCGCCGGGGACAGTCTCTCCTACAATGAGCAGTTCTTC.

V and J are TRBV27 and TRBJ2-5, with D maybe TRBD2 (6 bases). The germline V and J ends were trimmed by 7 bases and 7 bases, with 16 bases remaining between them. The CDR3 covers 13 residues. CDR1 is MNHEY, CDR2 SMNVEV, per germline (reference sequence). The CDR3 region has the DNA TGTGCCAGCATCCCTACTTGGGGAGGGACCCAGTACTTC. This gives the protein CASIPTWGGTQYF.

CDR3 protein: CASSSIATEQYF. The CDR3 nucleotides are TGTGCCAGCAGTTCAATCGCTACCGAGCAGTACTTC. V gene TRBV6-5 combines with J gene TRBJ2-7, with D uncertain. This CDR3 region has 12 residues. Germline V lookup: CDR1 MNHEY, CDR2 SVGAGI. The germline V and J ends were trimmed by 4 bases and 6 bases, with 10 bases remaining between them.

This chain uses TRBV6-6 with TRBJ1-6; possibly TRBD1 for D (5 bases). The CDR3 runs 13 residues. Germline V lookup: CDR1 MNHNY, CDR2 SVGAGI (reference sequence). With 5 bases removed from V and 10 bases from J, the gap between germline ends came to 12 bases. CDR3 DNA: TGTGCCAGCAGTACAGGAACCGAGTCACCCCTCCACTTT. Translation gives CASSTGTESPLHF.